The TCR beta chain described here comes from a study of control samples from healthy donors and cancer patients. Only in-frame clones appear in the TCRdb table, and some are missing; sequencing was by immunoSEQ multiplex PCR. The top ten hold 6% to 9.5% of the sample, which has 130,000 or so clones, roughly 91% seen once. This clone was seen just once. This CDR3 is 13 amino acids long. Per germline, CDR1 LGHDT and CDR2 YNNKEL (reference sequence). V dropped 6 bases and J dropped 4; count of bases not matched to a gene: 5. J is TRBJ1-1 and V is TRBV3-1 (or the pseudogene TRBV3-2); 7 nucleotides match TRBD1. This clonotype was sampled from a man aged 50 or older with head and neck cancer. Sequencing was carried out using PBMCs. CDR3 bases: TGTGCCAGCAGGAACGCAGGGGGCACTGAAGCTTTCTTT. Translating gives CASRNAGGTEAFF.